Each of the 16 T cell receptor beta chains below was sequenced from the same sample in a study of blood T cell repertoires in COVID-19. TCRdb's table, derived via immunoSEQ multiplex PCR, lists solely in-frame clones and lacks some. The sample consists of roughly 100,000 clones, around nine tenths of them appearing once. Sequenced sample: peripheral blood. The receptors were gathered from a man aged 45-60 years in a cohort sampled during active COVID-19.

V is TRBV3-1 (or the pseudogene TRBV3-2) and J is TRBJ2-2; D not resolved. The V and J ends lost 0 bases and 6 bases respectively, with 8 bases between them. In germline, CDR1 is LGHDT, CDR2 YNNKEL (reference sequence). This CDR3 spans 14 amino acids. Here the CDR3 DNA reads TGTGCCAGCAGCCAAGATCTCGTTGCCGGGGAGCTGTTTTTT. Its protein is CASSQDLVAGELFF.

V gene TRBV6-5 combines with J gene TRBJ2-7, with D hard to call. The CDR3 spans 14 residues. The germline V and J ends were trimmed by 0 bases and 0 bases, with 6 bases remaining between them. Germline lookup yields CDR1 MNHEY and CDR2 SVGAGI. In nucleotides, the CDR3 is TGTGCCAGCAGTTACTCGAGGTACTCCTACGAGCAGTACGTC. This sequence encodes CASSYSRYSYEQYV.

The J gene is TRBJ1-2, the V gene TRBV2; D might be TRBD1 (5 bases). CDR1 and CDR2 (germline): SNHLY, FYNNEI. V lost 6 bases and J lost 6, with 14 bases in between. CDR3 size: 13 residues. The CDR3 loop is CASRLRQGDGYTF. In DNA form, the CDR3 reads TGTGCCAGCAGGTTGAGGCAGGGTGATGGCTACACCTTC.

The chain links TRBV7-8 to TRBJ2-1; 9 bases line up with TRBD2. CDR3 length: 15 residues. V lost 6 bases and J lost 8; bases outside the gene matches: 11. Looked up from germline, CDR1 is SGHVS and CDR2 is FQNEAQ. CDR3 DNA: TGTGCCAGCAGACCTTCGCTTAGCGGGGGAGATGAGCAGTTCTTC. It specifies CASRPSLSGGDEQFF.

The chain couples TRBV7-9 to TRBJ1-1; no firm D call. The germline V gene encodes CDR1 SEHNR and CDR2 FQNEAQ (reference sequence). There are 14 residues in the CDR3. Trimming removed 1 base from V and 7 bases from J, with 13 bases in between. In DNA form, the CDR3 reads TGTGCCAGCAGCTTAGAGAGGGCCGGACTTGAAGCTTTCTTT. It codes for CASSLERAGLEAFF.

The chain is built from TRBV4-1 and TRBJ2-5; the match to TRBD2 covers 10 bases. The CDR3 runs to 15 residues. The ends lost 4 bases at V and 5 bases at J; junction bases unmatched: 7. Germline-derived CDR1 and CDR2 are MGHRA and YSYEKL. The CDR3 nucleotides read TGCGCCAGCAGCCCAAGACAGGGACTAGCGGAGACCCAGTACTTC. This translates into CASSPRQGLAETQYF.

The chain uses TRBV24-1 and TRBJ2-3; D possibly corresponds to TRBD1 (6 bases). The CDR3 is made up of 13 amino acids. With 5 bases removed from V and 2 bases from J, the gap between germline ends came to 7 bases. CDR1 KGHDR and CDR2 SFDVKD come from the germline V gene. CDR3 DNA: TGTGCCACCAGTGGGACAGTCACAGATACGCAGTATTTT. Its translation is CATSGTVTDTQYF.

CDR3 sequence reads: CALGPGRGTYEQYF. The CDR3 DNA follows: TGTGCACTAGGGCCCGGGCGGGGGACCTACGAGCAGTACTTC. The rearrangement uses TRBV10-3 and TRBJ2-7; 7 bases align to TRBD2. This CDR3 is 14 amino acids long. From germline, CDR1 is ENHRY and CDR2 SYGVKD.

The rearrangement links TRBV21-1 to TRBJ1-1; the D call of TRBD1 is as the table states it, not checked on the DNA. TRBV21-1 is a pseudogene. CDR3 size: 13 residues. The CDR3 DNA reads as TGTGCCAGCTACCGGGACAGGGGCACTGAAGCTTTCTTT. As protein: CASYRDRGTEAFF.

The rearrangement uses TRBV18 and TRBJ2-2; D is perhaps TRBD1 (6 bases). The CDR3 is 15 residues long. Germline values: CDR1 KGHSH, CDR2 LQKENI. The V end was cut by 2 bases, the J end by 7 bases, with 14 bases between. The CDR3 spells CASSPDRQASGELFF. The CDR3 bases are TGTGCCAGCTCACCAGACCGACAGGCGAGCGGGGAGCTGTTTTTT.

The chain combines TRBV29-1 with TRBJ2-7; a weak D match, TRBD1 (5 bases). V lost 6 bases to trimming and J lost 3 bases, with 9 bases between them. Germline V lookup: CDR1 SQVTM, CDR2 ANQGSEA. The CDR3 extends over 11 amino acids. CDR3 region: CSVLDSYEQYF. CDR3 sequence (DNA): TGCAGCGTCCTAGACAGCTACGAGCAGTACTTC.

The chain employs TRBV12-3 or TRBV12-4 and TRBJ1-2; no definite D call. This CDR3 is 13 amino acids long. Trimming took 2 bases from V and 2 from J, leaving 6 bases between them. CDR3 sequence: CASSLNTNYGYTF. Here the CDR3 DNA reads TGTGCCAGCAGTTTAAACACGAACTATGGCTACACCTTC.

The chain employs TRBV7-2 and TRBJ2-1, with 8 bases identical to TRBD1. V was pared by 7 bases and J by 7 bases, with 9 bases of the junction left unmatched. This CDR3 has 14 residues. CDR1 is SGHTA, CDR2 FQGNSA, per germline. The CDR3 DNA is TGTGCCAGCAAAATGGACAGGGCCTTGAATGAGCAGTTCTTC. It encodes CASKMDRALNEQFF.

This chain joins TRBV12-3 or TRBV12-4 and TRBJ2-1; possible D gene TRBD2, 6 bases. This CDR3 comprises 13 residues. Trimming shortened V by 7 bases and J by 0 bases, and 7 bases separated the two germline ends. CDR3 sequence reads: CASIGGSYNEQFF. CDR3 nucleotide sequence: TGTGCCAGCATCGGGGGCTCCTACAATGAGCAGTTCTTC.

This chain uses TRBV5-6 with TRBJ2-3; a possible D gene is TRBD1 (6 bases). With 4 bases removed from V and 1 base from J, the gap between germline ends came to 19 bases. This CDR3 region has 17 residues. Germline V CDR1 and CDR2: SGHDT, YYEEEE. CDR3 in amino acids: CASSVGSRGPGTDTQYF. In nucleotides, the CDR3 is TGTGCCAGCAGCGTAGGAAGCAGGGGCCCGGGCACAGATACGCAGTATTTT.

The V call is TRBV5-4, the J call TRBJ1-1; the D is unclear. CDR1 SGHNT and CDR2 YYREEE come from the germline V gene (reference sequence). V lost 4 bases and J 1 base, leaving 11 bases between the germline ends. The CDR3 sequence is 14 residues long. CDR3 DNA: TGTGCCAGCAGCCTTCCCCGGGAGAACACTGAAGCTTTCTTT. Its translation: CASSLPRENTEAFF.